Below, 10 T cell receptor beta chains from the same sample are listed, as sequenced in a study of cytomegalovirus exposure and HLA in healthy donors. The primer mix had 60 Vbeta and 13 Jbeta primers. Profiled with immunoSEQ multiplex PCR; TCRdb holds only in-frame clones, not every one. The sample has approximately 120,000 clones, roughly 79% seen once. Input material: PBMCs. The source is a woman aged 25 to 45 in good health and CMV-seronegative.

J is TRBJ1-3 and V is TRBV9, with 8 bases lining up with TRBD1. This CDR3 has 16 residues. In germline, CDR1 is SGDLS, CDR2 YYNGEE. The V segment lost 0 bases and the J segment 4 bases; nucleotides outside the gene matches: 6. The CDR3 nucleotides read TGTGCCAGCAGCGTAGGTGGCAGGGGGCGAGGAAACACCATATATTTT. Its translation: CASSVGGRGRGNTIYF.

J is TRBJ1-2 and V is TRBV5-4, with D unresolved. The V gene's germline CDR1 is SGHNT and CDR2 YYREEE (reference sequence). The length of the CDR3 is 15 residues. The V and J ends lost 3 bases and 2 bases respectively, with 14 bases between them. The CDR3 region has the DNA TGTGCCAGCAGCTGGAGTCGGAGCCTCAACTATGGCTACACCTTC. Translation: CASSWSRSLNYGYTF.

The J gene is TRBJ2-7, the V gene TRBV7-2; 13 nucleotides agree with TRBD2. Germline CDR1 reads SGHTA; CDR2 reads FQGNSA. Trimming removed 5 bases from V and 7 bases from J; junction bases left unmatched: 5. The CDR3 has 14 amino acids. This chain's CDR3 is CASSARTSGSEQYF. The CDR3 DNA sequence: TGTGCCAGCAGCGCCCGGACTAGCGGGAGTGAGCAGTACTTC.

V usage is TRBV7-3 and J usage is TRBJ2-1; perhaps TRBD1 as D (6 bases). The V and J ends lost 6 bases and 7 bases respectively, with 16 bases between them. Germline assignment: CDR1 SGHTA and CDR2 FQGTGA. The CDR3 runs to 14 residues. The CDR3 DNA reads TGTGCCAGCAGACTAGGGGGAGTAGAAAATGAGCAGTTCTTC. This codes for CASRLGGVENEQFF.

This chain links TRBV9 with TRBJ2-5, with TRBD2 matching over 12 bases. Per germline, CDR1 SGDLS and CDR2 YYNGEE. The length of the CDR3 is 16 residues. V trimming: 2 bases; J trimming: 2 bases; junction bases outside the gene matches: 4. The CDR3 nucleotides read TGTGCCAGCAGCGTTCGACTAGCGGGGGTACAAGAGACCCAGTACTTC. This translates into CASSVRLAGVQETQYF.

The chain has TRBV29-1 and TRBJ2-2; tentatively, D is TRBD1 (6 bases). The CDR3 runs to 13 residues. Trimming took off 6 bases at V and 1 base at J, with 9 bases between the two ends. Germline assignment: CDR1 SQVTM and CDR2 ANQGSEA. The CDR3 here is CSVRRGNTGELFF. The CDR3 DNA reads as TGCAGCGTACGCAGGGGGAACACCGGGGAGCTGTTTTTT.

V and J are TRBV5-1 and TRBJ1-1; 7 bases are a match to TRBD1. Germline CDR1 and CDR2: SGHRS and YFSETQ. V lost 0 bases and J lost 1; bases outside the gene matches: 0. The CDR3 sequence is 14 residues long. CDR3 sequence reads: CASSLGTGNTEAFF. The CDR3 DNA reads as TGCGCCAGCAGCTTGGGGACAGGGAACACTGAAGCTTTCTTT.

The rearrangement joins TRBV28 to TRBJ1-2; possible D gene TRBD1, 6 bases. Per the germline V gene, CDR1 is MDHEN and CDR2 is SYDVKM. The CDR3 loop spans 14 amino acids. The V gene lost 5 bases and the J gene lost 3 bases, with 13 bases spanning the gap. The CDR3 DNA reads TGTGCCAGCAGTCCAGACAGGAGATACTATGGCTACACCTTC. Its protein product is CASSPDRRYYGYTF.

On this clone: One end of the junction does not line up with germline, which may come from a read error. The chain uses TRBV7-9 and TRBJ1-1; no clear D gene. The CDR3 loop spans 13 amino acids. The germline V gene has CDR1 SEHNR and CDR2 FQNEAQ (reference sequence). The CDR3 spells CSSSLSGNTEAFF. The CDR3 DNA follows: TGTTCCAGCAGCTTATCCGGGAACACTGAAGCTTTCTTT.

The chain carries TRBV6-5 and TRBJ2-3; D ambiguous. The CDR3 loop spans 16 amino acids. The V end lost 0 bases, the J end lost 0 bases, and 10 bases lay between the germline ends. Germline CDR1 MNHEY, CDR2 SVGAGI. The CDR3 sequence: CASSYSYTESTDTQYF. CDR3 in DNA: TGTGCCAGCAGTTACTCCTACACAGAGAGCACAGATACGCAGTATTTT.